At least ten counts were recorded for the clone carrying this T cell receptor (beta chain). A read error may produce the germline difference seen at one junction end. This record comes from a study of neurological immune-mediated disorders. CDR3 length: 12 amino acids. Germline loops: CDR1 MDHEN, CDR2 SYDVKM. A total of 2 million PBMCs stored at -80 degrees C provided the unsorted libraries. TCRdb used MiXCR to reprocess the 5' RACE reads, holding one entry per CDR3 protein. The repertoire holds about 65,000 distinct CDR3 sequences, approximately 4.2% seen once, with roughly 2.6% in the top ten. This rearrangement joins TRBV28 to TRBJ1-5; D uncertain. Sequenced material: PBMCs. The TCR comes from a man between 50 and 59 years old with multiple sclerosis. The DNA for the CDR3 is TGTGCCAGCAGTTTTGGGAATCAGCCCCAGAATTTT. This translates into CASSFGNQPQNF.